The clone carrying this T cell receptor (beta chain) is large. TCRdb passed the 5' RACE reads through MiXCR, listing each CDR3 protein once. Here the sample spans 1,500 to 2,000 distinct CDR3 sequences, 13% being singletons. This sample is drawn from a study of spatial heterogeneity in lung cancer. The sample's time point: sample taken at primary tumor resection. Per germline, CDR1 SEHNR and CDR2 FQNEAQ (reference sequence). The V gene lost 5 bases and the J gene lost 5 bases, with 10 bases spanning the gap. There are 12 residues in the CDR3. The clonotype comes from a male donor with early-stage non-small cell lung cancer. The chain is built from TRBV7-9 and TRBJ2-7, with a tentative D call TRBD1 (6 bases). The material was normal lung tissue next to the tumor, obtained at surgery. The CDR3 reads CASSADRNEQYF. DNA for the CDR3: TGTGCCAGCAGCGCGGACAGAAACGAGCAGTACTTC.